A selection of T cell receptor beta chains follows, all from one sample in a study of T-cell reconstitution after alpha-beta-depleted transplantation in children. TCRdb fed the PCR reads into MiXCR, producing one record per CDR3 protein. Of some 150,000 distinct CDR3 sequences detected, 8% to 10% appear once; the ten largest clones hold 15% to 20%. The starting material was PBMCs, mostly from graft donor cells, obtained 180 days after TCRalphabeta/CD19-depleted stem cell transplant. The receptors shown here come from a female patient between 2 and 15 years old who had a stem cell transplant for congenital amegakaryocytic thrombocytopenia, so the T cells may come from the graft donor. The CDR3 runs from the conserved cysteine through the conserved F or W. Each record gives: clone size, J gene, V gene, D gene, CDR3 protein, CDR3 DNA. A D gene is named only where the DNA matches it firmly. Not every row has a clone size; where given, it reads once, few, many or a size class.

many TRBJ2-3 TRBV7-6 - CASSLTEGPGRTQYF TGTGCCAGCAGCCTAACGGAGGGGCCGGGCCGGACGCAGTATTTT
few TRBJ2-7 TRBV6-6 - CASTSRDEQYF TGTGCCAGCACCTCCCGCGACGAGCAGTACTTC
many TRBJ1-2 TRBV12-3/TRBV12-4 - CASSLQGPTYGYTF TGTGCCAGCAGTTTACAGGGCCCAACCTATGGCTACACCTTC
many TRBJ2-5 TRBV10-3 TRBD1 CAISEGQGKETQYF TGTGCCATCAGTGAGGGACAGGGTAAAGAGACCCAGTACTTC
many TRBJ2-2 TRBV2 - CASMEQSNTGELFF TGTGCCAGCATGGAACAGTCGAACACCGGGGAGCTGTTTTTT
many TRBJ2-3 TRBV5-1 - CASSLEGGAQDTQYF TGCGCCAGCAGCTTGGAGGGGGGCGCTCAAGATACGCAGTATTTT
- TRBJ2-1 TRBV12-3/TRBV12-4 TRBD2 CASTFPPSGGANEQFF TGTGCCAGCACCTTTCCGCCTAGCGGGGGGGCGAATGAGCAGTTCTTC
- TRBJ2-7 TRBV5-8 TRBD1 CASSRDRGTAWGYEQYF TGTGCCAGCAGCCGGGACAGGGGAACCGCGTGGGGTTACGAGCAGTACTTC
- TRBJ2-3 TRBV12-3/TRBV12-4 - CASSLPYGIGADTQYF TGTGCCAGCAGTTTACCCTACGGGATTGGGGCAGATACGCAGTATTTT
many TRBJ1-2 TRBV18 TRBD1 CASSRDRANGYGYTF TGTGCCAGCTCACGGGACAGGGCGAATGGCTATGGCTACACCTTC
many TRBJ1-1 TRBV5-1 - CASSLRGVNTEAFF TGCGCCAGCAGCTTGAGGGGCGTGAACACTGAAGCTTTCTTT
- TRBJ1-5 TRBV20-1 TRBD1 CSARDLDRAGDQPQHF TGCAGTGCTAGAGATCTGGACAGGGCAGGGGATCAGCCCCAGCATTTT
many TRBJ2-3 TRBV20-1 - CSARDSISRPGTDTQYF TGCAGTGCTAGAGATTCTATCTCTCGCCCAGGCACAGATACGCAGTATTTT
many TRBJ2-1 TRBV20-1 - CSASFRYNEQFF TGCAGTGCTAGTTTCAGGTACAATGAGCAGTTCTTC
many TRBJ1-6 TRBV28 TRBD1 CASSQGTGVNSPLHF TGTGCCAGCAGTCAAGGAACAGGGGTTAATTCACCCCTCCACTTT
many TRBJ1-5 TRBV28 - CASSIANQPQHF TGTGCCAGCAGTATCGCTAATCAGCCCCAGCATTTT
few TRBJ1-1 TRBV28 - CAGSPWRLRAFF TGTGCCGGCAGTCCTTGGAGGCTGAGGGCTTTCTTT
- TRBJ2-7 TRBV13 - CASGLGGLGAGEQYF TGTGCCAGCGGCTTAGGGGGGCTCGGGGCAGGCGAGCAGTACTTC
- TRBJ1-2 TRBV11-2 - CASSLDDRRGYGYTF TGTGCCAGCAGCTTAGACGACAGGAGGGGCTATGGCTACACCTTC
many TRBJ2-2 TRBV4-1 - CASSQLRGSTNTGELFF TGCGCCAGCAGCCAACTTCGGGGAAGCACGAACACCGGGGAGCTGTTTTTT
many TRBJ2-3 TRBV7-8 - CASSLGDITDTQYF TGTGCCAGCAGCCTAGGGGACATCACAGATACGCAGTATTTT
many TRBJ2-3 TRBV5-5 - CASSLGEDTQYF TGTGCCAGCAGCTTAGGAGAAGATACGCAGTATTTT
- TRBJ2-1 TRBV7-3 - CASSHQAAGFYNEQFF TGTGCCAGCAGCCATCAGGCTGCGGGTTTCTACAATGAGCAGTTCTTC
many TRBJ2-7 TRBV6-5 - CASSYSSGHSSYEQYF TGTGCCAGCAGTTACTCGTCCGGACACAGCTCCTACGAGCAGTACTTC
few TRBJ2-1 TRBV24-1 TRBD2 CATSDPPLGRTTSEQFF TGTGCCACCAGTGATCCCCCCCTCGGGAGGACAACAAGTGAGCAGTTCTTC
- TRBJ2-3 TRBV29-1 TRBD2 CSLLLAGGADTQYF TGCAGCCTGTTACTAGCGGGAGGTGCAGATACGCAGTATTTT
many TRBJ2-3 TRBV29-1 TRBD2 CSVGNLAGVLDTQYF TGCAGCGTTGGGAATTTAGCGGGAGTGTTAGATACGCAGTATTTT
- TRBJ2-3 TRBV7-2 - CASSFWAATQYF TGTGCCAGCAGCTTCTGGGCAGCCACGCAGTATTTT
many TRBJ1-5 TRBV28 TRBD1 CVTHVGGPSNQPQHF TGTGTCACACACGTAGGGGGCCCTAGCAATCAGCCCCAGCATTTT
many TRBJ1-1 TRBV7-2 - CASSLGRRSVHTEAFF TGTGCCAGCAGCCTAGGGCGGCGCAGCGTCCACACTGAAGCTTTCTTT
many TRBJ2-5 TRBV15 - CATSRDLHQETQYF TGTGCCACCAGCAGAGATTTGCACCAAGAGACCCAGTACTTC
many TRBJ2-7 TRBV7-2 - CASSLVLAPTYEQYF TGTGCCAGCAGCTTAGTTCTAGCGCCTACCTACGAGCAGTACTTC
many TRBJ2-1 TRBV7-2 - CASSLAYSGRPSYNEQFF TGTGCCAGCAGCTTAGCTTATTCGGGGCGGCCGTCCTACAATGAGCAGTTCTTC
medium-sized TRBJ1-1 TRBV20-1 - CSAREGAMNTEAFF TGCAGTGCTAGAGAAGGGGCGATGAACACTGAAGCTTTCTTT
many TRBJ2-7 TRBV2 - CASNTRQTHEQYF TGTGCCAGCAACACGAGACAGACCCACGAGCAGTACTTC
- TRBJ2-5 TRBV27 - CASSLLGGEETQYF TGTGCCAGCAGTTTATTAGGGGGAGAAGAGACCCAGTACTTC
- TRBJ2-3 TRBV11-2 - CASRYGRGLNAQYF TGTGCCAGCAGATACGGCAGGGGCTTGAATGCGCAGTATTTT
- TRBJ1-1 TRBV7-2 - CASSLTGFEGTEAFF TGTGCCAGCAGCTTAACTGGGTTCGAAGGAACTGAAGCTTTCTTT
many TRBJ1-1 TRBV6-5 - CASSSMTSTGAFF TGTGCCAGCAGTTCCATGACTTCCACGGGAGCTTTCTTT
- TRBJ2-2 TRBV6-1 TRBD1 CASGSGTGYTGELFF TGTGCCAGCGGATCCGGGACAGGGTACACCGGGGAGCTGTTTTTT
- TRBJ1-1 TRBV2 - CASSEGSEAFF TGTGCCAGCAGTGAAGGAAGTGAAGCTTTCTTT
many TRBJ2-3 TRBV20-1 TRBD2 CSAIRGGRTDTQYF TGCAGTGCTATACGGGGGGGCCGAACAGATACGCAGTATTTT
many TRBJ2-5 TRBV20-1 - CTPGAEISQETQYF TGCACCCCAGGGGCAGAAATCTCCCAAGAGACCCAGTACTTC
- TRBJ2-7 TRBV6-1 TRBD2 CASNGGRLASSSYEQYF TGTGCCAGCAATGGGGGACGACTAGCGAGTAGCTCCTACGAGCAGTACTTC
many TRBJ2-2 TRBV2 - CASRPLWGLNTGELFF TGTGCCAGCAGGCCCCTCTGGGGGTTGAACACCGGGGAGCTGTTTTTT
few TRBJ2-3 TRBV7-3 - CASSLGLPDPGADTQYF TGTGCCAGCAGCTTAGGTCTACCGGATCCTGGGGCAGATACGCAGTATTTT
few TRBJ2-7 TRBV6-5 - CASSYSAGTTLYEQYF TGTGCCAGCAGTTACTCGGCCGGGACGACTCTGTACGAGCAGTACTTC
many TRBJ1-2 TRBV7-8 - CASSLDGNYGYTF TGTGCCAGCAGCTTAGACGGAAACTATGGCTACACCTTC
many TRBJ2-7 TRBV25-1 - CASRGNSAEQYF TGTGCCAGCAGAGGCAATTCGGCCGAGCAGTACTTC
many TRBJ2-1 TRBV5-1 TRBD2 CASSLLSGGASEQFF TGCGCCAGCAGCTTGCTTAGCGGGGGGGCCAGTGAGCAGTTCTTC
many TRBJ1-2 TRBV28 - CASRLGTTGGYTF TGTGCCAGCAGACTCGGGACAACGGGTGGCTACACCTTC